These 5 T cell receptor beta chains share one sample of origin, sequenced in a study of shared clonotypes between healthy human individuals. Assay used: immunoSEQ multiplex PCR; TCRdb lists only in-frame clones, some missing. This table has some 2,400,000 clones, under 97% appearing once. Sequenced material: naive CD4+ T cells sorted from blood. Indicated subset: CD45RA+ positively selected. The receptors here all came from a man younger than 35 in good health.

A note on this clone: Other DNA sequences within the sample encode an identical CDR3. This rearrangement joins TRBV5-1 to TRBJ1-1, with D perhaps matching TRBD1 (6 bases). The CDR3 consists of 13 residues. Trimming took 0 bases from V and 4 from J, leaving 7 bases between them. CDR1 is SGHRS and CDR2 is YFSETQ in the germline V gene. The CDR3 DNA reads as TGCGCCAGCAGCTTGGCGGGGGCCACTGAAGCTTTCTTT. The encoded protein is CASSLAGATEAFF.

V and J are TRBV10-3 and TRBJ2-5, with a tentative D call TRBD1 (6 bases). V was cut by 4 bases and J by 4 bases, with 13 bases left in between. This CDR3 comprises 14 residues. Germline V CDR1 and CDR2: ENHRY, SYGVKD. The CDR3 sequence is CAISGTGYSETQYF. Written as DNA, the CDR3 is TGTGCCATCAGTGGAACAGGGTATTCAGAGACCCAGTACTTC.

CDR3 sequence reads: CASRGTDYGYTF. DNA of the CDR3: TGTGCCAGCAGAGGCACGGACTATGGCTACACCTTC. The chain uses TRBV6-5 and TRBJ1-2; no reliable D call. The CDR3 is made up of 12 amino acids. Trimming left V 6 bases short and J 3 bases short, with 8 bases between. The germline V gene encodes CDR1 MNHEY and CDR2 SVGAGI.

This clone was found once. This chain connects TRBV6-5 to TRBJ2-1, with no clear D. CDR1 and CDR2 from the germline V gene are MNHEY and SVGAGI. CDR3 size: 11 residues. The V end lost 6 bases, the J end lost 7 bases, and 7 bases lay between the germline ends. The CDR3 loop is CASSQSNEQFF. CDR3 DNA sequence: TGTGCCAGCAGCCAGAGTAATGAGCAGTTCTTC.

The DNA of the CDR3 is TGTGCCAGCAGCTTAAAAACGTCTGTCTATGGCTACACCTTC. Translated: CASSLKTSVYGYTF. The chain employs TRBV7-2 and TRBJ1-2; no firm D call. CDR1 is SGHTA and CDR2 is FQGNSA in the germline V gene. The CDR3 contains 14 residues. With 2 bases removed from V and 4 bases from J, the gap between germline ends came to 11 bases.